The rows below give T cell receptor beta chains drawn from one sample of a study of PD-1 blockade in classical Hodgkin lymphoma. The table came from immunoSEQ multiplex PCR; TCRdb's copy has only in-frame clones and leaves some out. The profile shows some 15,000 clones, more than 70% of them singletons. The sample in question was peripheral blood mononuclear cells (PBMCs), obtained before the second cycle of nivolumab. The source of these receptors is a human donor with classical Hodgkin lymphoma. Both conserved end residues are part of each CDR3. The order of the fields is clone size, D gene, V gene, J gene, CDR3 DNA, CDR3 protein. The D gene is left open where the match is weak. A clone size is listed for some rows: how often the clone was seen (once, few, many), or a class if it is expanded.

>.|TRBD1|TRBV19|TRBJ1-1
TGTGCCAGTAGTATGGAGGACAGGTGGGGAGCTTTCTTT
CASSMEDRWGAFF
>.|.|TRBV18|TRBJ2-7
TGTGCCAGCTCACCAAAAGTCTCCTACGAGCAGTACTTC
CASSPKVSYEQYF
>.|.|TRBV5-4|TRBJ2-5
TGTGCCAGCAGCGGTATAGGGGGGGGGCTCCAAGAGACCCAGTACTTC
CASSGIGGGLQETQYF
>.|TRBD2|TRBV6-6|TRBJ2-3
TGTGCCAGCAGTTACTCAAGCGGGGAAACCACAGATACGCAGTATTTT
CASSYSSGETTDTQYF
>.|.|TRBV9|TRBJ1-1
TGTGCCAGCAGCTCCGACACCTACACTGAAGCTTTCTTT
CASSSDTYTEAFF
>.|.|TRBV5-1|TRBJ1-6
TGCGCCAGCAGCACTGGTATGGAGAATTCACCCCTCCACTTT
CASSTGMENSPLHF
>.|.|TRBV27|TRBJ2-1
TGTGCCAGCAGTTTACTCGGGACTGGCCACAATGAGCAGTTCTTC
CASSLLGTGHNEQFF
>few|TRBD1|TRBV2|TRBJ1-6
TGTGCCAGCAGGAACGGGGGGACAGGGGTCTCACCCCTCCACTTT
CASRNGGTGVSPLHF
>.|.|TRBV6-1|TRBJ1-1
TGTGCCAGCAGTGAAGATTGGGGGACTGAAGCTTTCTTT
CASSEDWGTEAFF
>.|.|TRBV18|TRBJ1-1
TGTGCCAGCTCACCAATCCCTGATACAGCGAACACTGAAGCTTTCTTT
CASSPIPDTANTEAFF
>.|.|TRBV5-6|TRBJ2-7
TGTGCCAGCAGCTTGGGACAGAGAAGCTACGAGCAGTACTTC
CASSLGQRSYEQYF
>.|.|TRBV27|TRBJ1-3
TGTGCCAGCACCCCGAGTGTGAGCTCTGGAAACACCATATATTTT
CASTPSVSSGNTIYF
>.|.|TRBV18|TRBJ1-2
TGTGCCAGCTCGCCTAGGGGTCGAGACTATGGCTACACCTTC
CASSPRGRDYGYTF
>.|.|TRBV2|TRBJ2-2
TGTGCCAGTCGACAACCCGCGAACACCGGGGAGCTGTTTTTT
CASRQPANTGELFF
>.|TRBD1|TRBV5-1|TRBJ1-2
TGCGCCAGCACGCGACAGGGGGGGTATGGCTACACCTTC
CASTRQGGYGYTF
>once|TRBD2|TRBV5-6|TRBJ2-5
TGTGCCAGCAGCTCGTCCGGGACTAGCGGGGCTCGGGAGACCCAGTACTTC
CASSSSGTSGARETQYF
>.|.|TRBV10-3|TRBJ1-4
TGTGCCATCAGGGGGTTGAACAATGAAAAACTGTTTTTT
CAIRGLNNEKLFF
>.|.|TRBV4-2|TRBJ2-2
TGTGCCAGCAGCCTTCGGGCAGGGAACACCGGGGAGCTGTTTTTT
CASSLRAGNTGELFF
>.|.|TRBV4-3|TRBJ1-6
TGCGCCAGCAGCCAAGACGACAGATCCTCCTATAATTCACCCCTCCACTTT
CASSQDDRSSYNSPLHF
>.|.|TRBV14|TRBJ2-3
TGTGCCAGCAGCCCCCTAGCCTCAAGCACAGATACGCAGTATTTT
CASSPLASSTDTQYF
>.|TRBD1|TRBV29-1|TRBJ2-5
TGCAGCGTCGCCGTACAGGGGCCCCAAGAGACCCAGTACTTC
CSVAVQGPQETQYF
>.|.|TRBV7-2|TRBJ2-7
TGTGCCAGCAGCCCGGATTACAGAGCCTACGAGCAGTACTTC
CASSPDYRAYEQYF